Presented here are 15 T cell receptor beta chains from one specimen sequenced in a study of Graves' ophthalmopathy and Graves' hyperthyroidism. Amplification targeted the TCR beta CDR3 regions, with RNA transcripts as the source material. RT-PCR in the first round used HTBI primers; a second-round multiplex PCR followed. In TCRdb, the multiplex PCR reads were re-called with MiXCR into one record per CDR3 protein. The data hold some 1.1 million distinct CDR3 sequences, with less than 45% observed a single time. Input material: peripheral blood or thyroid tissue (not recorded which). The receptors stem from an adult man with Graves' hyperthyroidism.

This clonotype was recorded many times. The V gene is TRBV29-1, the J gene TRBJ2-5; D not resolved. The CDR3 runs to 12 residues. The germline gives CDR1 SQVTM, CDR2 ANQGSEA. V shed 3 bases and J shed 5 bases, with 10 bases lying between them. The CDR3 protein is CSVDDSTETQYF. Written as DNA, the CDR3 is TGCAGCGTTGATGATAGTACGGAGACCCAGTACTTC.

In its sample, this clonotype was seen many times. The chain carries TRBV5-1 and TRBJ1-1, with D perhaps matching TRBD1 (6 bases). This CDR3 has 16 residues. CDR1 SGHRS and CDR2 YFSETQ come from the germline V gene. The V end was cut by 0 bases, the J end by 1 base, with 13 bases between. CDR3: CASSLGQAFANTEAFF. The CDR3 region has the DNA TGCGCCAGCAGCTTGGGACAGGCCTTCGCGAACACTGAAGCTTTCTTT.

The rearrangement uses TRBV30 and TRBJ2-2; no definite D call. The CDR3 spans 13 residues. The germline V and J ends were trimmed by 7 bases and 1 base, with 10 bases remaining between them. Germline lookup yields CDR1 GTSNPN and CDR2 SVGIG (reference sequence). The CDR3 region has the DNA TGTGCCTACCGACACGGGAACACCGGGGAGCTGTTTTTT. Its translation: CAYRHGNTGELFF.

This clonotype was observed a single time. This sequence joins TRBV29-1 and TRBJ1-3, with a tentative D call TRBD1 (6 bases). CDR1 SQVTM and CDR2 ANQGSEA come from the germline V gene. This CDR3 comprises 15 residues. The ends were cut back, 2 bases at V and 4 bases at J, with 15 bases in the middle. In DNA, the CDR3 is TGCAGCGTTGAAACATCGGGGGGCCAGGGAAACACCATATATTTT. It specifies CSVETSGGQGNTIYF.

Note on this clonotype: One end of the junction does not line up with germline, which may come from a read error. The rearrangement links TRBV6-5 to TRBJ2-7; D is possibly TRBD1 (5 bases). This CDR3 is 16 amino acids long. Germline lookup yields CDR1 MNHEY and CDR2 SVGAGI. The CDR3 sequence is CASSSLGQVLTYELYF. The DNA for the CDR3 is TGTGCCAGCAGTTCCCTAGGACAAGTGCTTACCTACGAGCTGTACTTC.

Concerning this clonotype itself: The junction shows a germline mismatch at one end, possibly a read error. The chain uses TRBV7-9 and TRBJ2-7, with D maybe TRBD2 (5 bases). This CDR3 has 18 amino acids. The germline V gene has CDR1 SEHNR and CDR2 FQNEAQ (reference sequence). This chain's CDR3 is CASSVQGSSISVFHEQYF. CDR3 bases: TGCGCCAGCAGCGTGCAAGGGTCTAGCATATCAGTATTCCACGAGCAGTACTTC.

This clonotype came up many times. The rearrangement joins TRBV12-3 or TRBV12-4 to TRBJ2-2; TRBD2 aligns across 8 bases. The CDR3 spans 13 residues. V shed 6 bases and J 4 bases; nucleotides not matched to a gene: 1. The CDR3 is CASRTSATGELFF. CDR3 nucleotides: TGTGCCAGCAGGACTAGCGCCACCGGGGAGCTGTTTTTT.

This clonotype was seen more than once but under ten times. This CDR3 reads CASSEPDSPNYGYTF. CDR3 bases: TGCGCCAGCAGTGAGCCGGACAGTCCTAACTATGGCTACACCTTC. The chain couples TRBV10-2 to TRBJ1-2, with TRBD1 as a possible D gene (6 bases). Germline-derived CDR1 and CDR2 are WSHSY and SAAADI. Trimming stripped 2 bases from V and 0 bases from J, with 10 bases between. This CDR3 has 15 amino acids.

This clonotype was counted a few times. V and J are TRBV7-2 and TRBJ2-6, with D maybe TRBD2 (6 bases). The CDR3 has 17 residues. Trimming left V 4 bases short and J 0 bases short, with 13 bases between. The germline V gene has CDR1 SGHTA and CDR2 FQGNSA. CDR3 sequence (DNA): TGTGCCAGCAGCTACTTTGGCGGGGCCTCTGGGGCCAACGTCCTGACTTTC. This encodes CASSYFGGASGANVLTF.

This chain uses TRBV15 with TRBJ1-5; D is possibly TRBD1 (5 bases). CDR1 LNHNV and CDR2 YYDKDF come from the germline V gene (reference sequence). The CDR3 is made up of 14 amino acids. V was pared by 0 bases and J by 6 bases, with 9 bases between. CDR3 nucleotides: TGTGCCACCAGCAGAGATCCGGGGACTCAGCCCCAGCATTTT. Translation gives CATSRDPGTQPQHF. The complete variable domain, with remaining parts taken from reference TRBV15 and TRBJ1-5, reads DAMVIQNPRYQVTQFGKPVTLSCSQTLNHNVMYWYQQKSSQAPKLLFHYYDKDFNNEADTPDNFQSRRPNTSFCFLDIRSPGLGDTAMYLCATSRDPGTQPQHFGDGTRLSIL.

Concerning this clonotype: The conserved final phenylalanine or tryptophan is absent from the CDR3, which likely points to a read error. J is TRBJ1-6 and V is TRBV7-3; a weak D match, TRBD1 (5 bases). The ends were cut back, 0 bases at V and 0 bases at J, with 12 bases in the middle. Germline V gene lookup returns CDR1 SGHTA and CDR2 FQGTGA. The CDR3 is 18 amino acids. The chain's CDR3 is CASSLTPGGSSYNSPLHL. DNA of the CDR3: TGTGCCAGCAGCTTAACCCCGGGGGGGAGCTCCTATAATTCACCCCTCCACCTT.

On this clonotype: A much larger clone sits a single nucleotide away, making a read error possible. The CDR3 region is CASSQAGTGGTEALF. The CDR3 coding sequence is TGTGCCAGTAGCCAAGCCGGGACAGGGGGCACTGAAGCTCTCTTT. The chain joins TRBV19 to TRBJ1-1; 12 bases align to TRBD1. This CDR3 comprises 15 residues. CDR1 LNHDA and CDR2 SQIVND come from the germline V gene (reference sequence).

The chain combines TRBV19 with TRBJ2-2; D is possibly TRBD2 (5 bases). From germline, CDR1 is LNHDA and CDR2 SQIVND (reference sequence). Trimming left V 3 bases short and J 6 bases short, with 11 bases between. The CDR3 length is 14 residues. The CDR3 sequence: CASSMGPRAGELFF. The CDR3, as DNA: TGTGCCAGTAGTATGGGTCCGCGGGCCGGGGAGCTGTTTTTT.

The chain combines TRBV2 with TRBJ2-7, with 8 bases that match TRBD2. CDR1 is SNHLY and CDR2 is FYNNEI in the germline V gene. The CDR3 contains 11 residues. The J segment lost 2 bases and the V segment lost 10 bases, leaving 1 base of the junction unmatched. In nucleotides, the CDR3 is TGTGCCACCGGGGGGGCCTACGAGCAGTACTTC. Its protein is CATGGAYEQYF. Full variable domain (outside the CDR3, taken from reference TRBV2 and TRBJ2-7): EPEVTQTPSHQVTQMGQEVILRCVPISNHLYFYWYRQILGQKVEFLVSFYNNEISEKSEIFDDQFSVERPDGSNFTLKIRSTKLEDSAMYFCATGGAYEQYFGPGTRLTVT.

The chain has TRBV7-9 and TRBJ2-5, with 8 bases lining up with TRBD2. V was clipped by 11 bases and J by 5 bases; unmatched bases: 13. This CDR3 spans 14 amino acids. Germline assignment: CDR1 SEHNR and CDR2 FQNEAQ (reference sequence). In nucleotides, the CDR3 is TGTGCCGCCACCTCGGGAGGGCCTGTGGAGACCCAGTACTTC. Translating gives CAATSGGPVETQYF.